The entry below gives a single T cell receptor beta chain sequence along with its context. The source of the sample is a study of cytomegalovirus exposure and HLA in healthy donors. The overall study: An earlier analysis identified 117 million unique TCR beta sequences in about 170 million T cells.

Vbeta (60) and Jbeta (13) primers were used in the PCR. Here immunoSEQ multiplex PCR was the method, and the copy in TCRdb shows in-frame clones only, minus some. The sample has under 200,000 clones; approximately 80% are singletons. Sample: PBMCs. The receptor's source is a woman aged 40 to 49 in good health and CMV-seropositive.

The CDR3 here is CASRLTGGGYTF. CDR3 DNA sequence: TGTGCCAGCAGACTAACAGGGGGTGGCTACACCTTC. This sequence joins TRBV6-5 and TRBJ1-2, with TRBD1 matching 8 bases. Trimming cost V 6 bases and J 7 bases; bases outside gene matches: 4. CDR1 is MNHEY, CDR2 SVGAGI, per germline. This CDR3 has 12 residues.